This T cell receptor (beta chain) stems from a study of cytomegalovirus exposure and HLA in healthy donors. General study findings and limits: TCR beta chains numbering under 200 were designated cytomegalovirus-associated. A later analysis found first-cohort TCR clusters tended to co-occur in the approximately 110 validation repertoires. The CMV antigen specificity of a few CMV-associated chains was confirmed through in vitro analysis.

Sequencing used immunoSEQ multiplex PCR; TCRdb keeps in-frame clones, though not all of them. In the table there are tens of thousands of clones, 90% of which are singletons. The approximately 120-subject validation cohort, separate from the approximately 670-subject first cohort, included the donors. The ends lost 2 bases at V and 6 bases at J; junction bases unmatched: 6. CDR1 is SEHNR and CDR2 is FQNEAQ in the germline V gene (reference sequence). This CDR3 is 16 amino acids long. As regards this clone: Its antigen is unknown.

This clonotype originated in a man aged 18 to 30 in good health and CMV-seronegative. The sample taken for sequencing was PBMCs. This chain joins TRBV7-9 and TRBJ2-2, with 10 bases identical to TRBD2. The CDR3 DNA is TGTGCCAGCAGCTTATATGCTAGCGGGAGCGCCGGGGAGCTGTTTTTT. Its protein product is CASSLYASGSAGELFF.